This note documents a single T cell receptor beta chain sequence. The method was immunoSEQ multiplex PCR; TCRdb's version includes in-frame clones alone and lacks a portion of them. This sample has 490,000 or so clones, with 88% found just once. The data belong to a study of blood T cell repertoires in COVID-19. Germline lookup yields CDR1 DFQATT and CDR2 SNEGSKA (reference sequence). The CDR3 totals 12 residues. V was trimmed by 3 bases and J by 10 bases, leaving 15 bases between them. The clonotype comes from a woman aged 40 to 50 who had recovered from COVID-19. The chain is built from TRBV20-1 and TRBJ1-1; D not resolved. Source material: PBMCs or T cells enriched from blood (not recorded which). The CDR3 region has the DNA TGCAGTGCTAGTACATATCTTGGAGGAGCTTTCTTT. Its translation is CSASTYLGGAFF.